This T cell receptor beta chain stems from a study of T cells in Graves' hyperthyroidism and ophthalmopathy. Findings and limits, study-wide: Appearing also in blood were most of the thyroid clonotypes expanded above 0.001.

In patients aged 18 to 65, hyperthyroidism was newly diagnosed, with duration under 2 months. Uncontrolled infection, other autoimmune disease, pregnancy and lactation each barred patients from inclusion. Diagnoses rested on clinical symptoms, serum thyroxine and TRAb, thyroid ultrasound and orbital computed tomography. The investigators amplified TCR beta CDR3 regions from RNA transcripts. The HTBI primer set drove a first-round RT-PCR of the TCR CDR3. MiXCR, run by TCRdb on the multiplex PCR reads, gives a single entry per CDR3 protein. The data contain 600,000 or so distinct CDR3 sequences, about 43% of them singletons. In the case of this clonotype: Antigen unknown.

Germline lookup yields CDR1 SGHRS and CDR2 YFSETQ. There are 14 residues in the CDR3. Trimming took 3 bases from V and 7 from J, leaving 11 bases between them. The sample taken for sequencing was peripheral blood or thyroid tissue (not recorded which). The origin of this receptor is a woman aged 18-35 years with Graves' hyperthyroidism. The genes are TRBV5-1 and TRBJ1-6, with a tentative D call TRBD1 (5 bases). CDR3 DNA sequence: TGCGCCAGCAGCTCGGACATAATCAATTCACCCCTCCACTTT. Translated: CASSSDIINSPLHF.